The 19 T cell receptor beta chains below were found in one sample sequenced in a study of CD8+CD57+ T cells in acquired aplastic anemia. Genomic DNA, the template, was used for profiling of the TCR beta VDJ and CDR3. TCRdb fed the reads into MiXCR, producing one record per CDR3 protein. The data show tens of thousands of distinct CDR3 sequences, around 63% seen once. The sequenced material came from sorted CD4+, CD8+, or CD8+CD57+ T cells (not recorded which) from PBMCs. Every receptor here comes from a human donor in good health, serving as a control.

The chain combines TRBV5-6 with TRBJ1-2; D not resolved. V was cut by 2 bases and J by 8 bases, with 7 bases left in between. The germline gives CDR1 SGHDT, CDR2 YYEEEE. CDR3 length: 11 amino acids. This CDR3 reads CASSFERGYTF. DNA for the CDR3: TGTGCCAGCAGCTTCGAGAGGGGCTACACCTTC.

The chain joins TRBV20-1 to TRBJ1-1; possible D gene TRBD1, 5 bases. The V and J ends lost 2 bases and 3 bases respectively, with 10 bases between them. The germline CDR1 and CDR2 sequences are DFQATT and SNEGSKA (reference sequence). This CDR3 is 13 amino acids long. The CDR3 is CSARNGGYTEAFF. Written as DNA, the CDR3 is TGCAGTGCTAGAAACGGGGGTTACACTGAAGCTTTCTTT.

V usage is TRBV10-2 and J usage is TRBJ1-3; no clear D gene. Germline loops: CDR1 WSHSY, CDR2 SAAADI. This CDR3 is built from 14 residues. V lost 2 bases and J lost 0, with 5 bases in between. CDR3 sequence: CASSEASSGNTIYF. In DNA form, the CDR3 reads TGCGCCAGCAGTGAGGCAAGCTCTGGAAACACCATATATTTT.

The V and J genes are TRBV7-2 and TRBJ1-4; no reliable D call. From germline, CDR1 is SGHTA and CDR2 FQGNSA. V was pared by 1 base and J by 3 bases, with 6 bases between. There are 14 residues in the CDR3. The CDR3 loop is CASSLGVANEKLFF. CDR3 in DNA: TGTGCCAGCAGCTTAGGAGTGGCTAATGAAAAACTGTTTTTT. The entire variable domain, with the rest obtained from reference TRBV7-2 and TRBJ1-4, is as follows: GAGVSQSPSNKVTEKGKDVELRCDPISGHTALYWYRQSLGQGLEFLIYFQGNSAPDKSGLPSDRFSAERTGGSVSTLTIQRTQQEDSAVYLCASSLGVANEKLFFGSGTQLSVL.

To note about this clonotype: The junction and the germline gene differ at one end; a read error may be behind it. The rearrangement joins TRBV20-1 to TRBJ2-3; D ambiguous. The CDR3 contains 11 residues. From germline, CDR1 is DFQATT and CDR2 SNEGSKA (reference sequence). The CDR3 region is CSARETDTQYF. CDR3 DNA sequence: TGCAGTGCCAGAGAAACAGATACGCAGTATTTT.

The chain uses TRBV7-8 and TRBJ2-7; perhaps D is TRBD1 or TRBD2 (5 bases each). The V and J ends lost 7 bases and 3 bases respectively, with 19 bases between them. CDR1 and CDR2 (germline): SGHVS, FQNEAQ. The CDR3 consists of 15 residues. This chain's CDR3 is CASNPGQGFSYEQYF. The CDR3 DNA is TGTGCCAGCAACCCGGGGCAGGGATTTAGCTACGAGCAGTACTTC.

The chain carries TRBV20-1 and TRBJ1-2, with a possible D match to TRBD1 (6 bases). This CDR3 region has 12 residues. V was cut by 7 bases and J by 8 bases, with 17 bases left in between. The germline V gene encodes CDR1 DFQATT and CDR2 SNEGSKA (reference sequence). The CDR3 protein is CSGVRDKRGYTF. The CDR3 nucleotides read TGCAGTGGAGTCCGGGACAAAAGGGGCTACACCTTC.

This clonotype was detected only once. The chain combines TRBV7-2 with TRBJ2-7; weak D call: TRBD1 (5 bases). The CDR3 is 12 amino acids. Germline CDR1 reads SGHTA; CDR2 reads FQGNSA. Trimming left V 5 bases short and J 4 bases short, with 9 bases between. The CDR3, as DNA: TGTGCCAGCAGCGTACAGGATTACGAGCAGTACTTC. This sequence encodes CASSVQDYEQYF.

The chain employs TRBV2 and TRBJ1-6; D uncertain. The CDR3 extends over 11 amino acids. The germline gives CDR1 SNHLY, CDR2 FYNNEI. With 7 bases removed from V and 7 bases from J, the gap between germline ends came to 5 bases. CDR3 nucleotides: TGTGCCAGCACTTCGAATTCACCCCTCCACTTT. Protein sequence: CASTSNSPLHF.

The chain uses TRBV7-8 and TRBJ1-2; weak D call: TRBD1 (5 bases). Trimming cost V 1 base and J 8 bases, with 26 bases left between them. CDR1 SGHVS and CDR2 FQNEAQ come from the germline V gene. The CDR3 spans 18 residues. The CDR3: CASSLVSGARPQGGGYTF. CDR3 DNA: TGTGCCAGCAGCTTAGTATCCGGGGCCAGGCCCCAAGGAGGAGGCTACACCTTC.

Ten or more counts support this clonotype. This chain connects TRBV5-6 to TRBJ2-5; TRBD1 agrees at 7 bases. The CDR3 has 14 residues. The V gene's germline CDR1 is SGHDT and CDR2 YYEEEE. Trimming at V came to 0 bases and at J to 5 bases, leaving 4 bases not matched to a gene. The CDR3, as DNA: TGTGCCAGCAGCTTGGGGACAGGTTGGGAGACCCAGTACTTC. Translation gives CASSLGTGWETQYF. Full variable domain (outside the CDR3, taken from reference TRBV5-6 and TRBJ2-5): DAGVTQSPTHLIKTRGQQVTLRCSPKSGHDTVSWYQQALGQGPQFIFQYYEEEERQRGNFPDRFSGHQFPNYSSELNVNALLLGDSALYLCASSLGTGWETQYFGPGTRLLVL.

This rearrangement joins TRBV24-1 to TRBJ2-5, with D possibly matching TRBD2 (5 bases). The CDR3 sequence is 14 residues long. The V and J ends lost 3 bases and 3 bases respectively, with 10 bases between them. Germline CDR1 KGHDR, CDR2 SFDVKD. The CDR3: CATSDAREEETQYF. In nucleotides, the CDR3 is TGTGCCACCAGTGATGCCCGGGAAGAAGAGACCCAGTACTTC.

This clonotype was seen only once. V is TRBV6-1 and J is TRBJ1-3; D ambiguous. This CDR3 contains 18 residues. Trimming took off 8 bases at V and 3 bases at J, with 26 bases between the two ends. From germline, CDR1 is MNHNS and CDR2 SASEGT. The chain's CDR3 is CASSTPRLRSWFGNTIYF. The CDR3 nucleotides read TGTGCCAGCTCAACACCGAGACTTCGATCATGGTTTGGAAACACCATATATTTT.

V gene TRBV29-1 combines with J gene TRBJ1-5; D gene unclear. CDR3 size: 12 residues. The V end was cut by 5 bases, the J end by 3 bases, with 8 bases between. CDR1 SQVTM and CDR2 ANQGSEA come from the germline V gene. The CDR3 region is CSVSSNNQPQHF. In DNA form, the CDR3 reads TGCAGCGTTTCGTCCAACAATCAGCCCCAGCATTTT.

This clonotype came up once. The junction shows a germline mismatch at one end, possibly a read error. This sequence joins TRBV20-1 and TRBJ2-1; D gene uncertain. This CDR3 region has 12 residues. CDR1 is DFQATT, CDR2 SNEGSKA, per germline (reference sequence). CDR3 nucleotide sequence: TGCAGTGCTAGGTGGCCGTACAATGAGCGGTTCTTC. Protein product: CSARWPYNERFF.

This rearrangement joins TRBV7-2 to TRBJ2-5; D not resolved. Germline assignment: CDR1 SGHTA and CDR2 FQGNSA. Trimming shortened V by 2 bases and J by 5 bases, and 3 bases separated the two germline ends. The CDR3 loop spans 11 amino acids. The CDR3 region is CASSLPETQYF. CDR3 bases: TGTGCCAGCAGCTTACCCGAGACCCAGTACTTC.

The chain joins TRBV12-3 or TRBV12-4 to TRBJ1-3; D is uncertain. This CDR3 region has 16 residues. Trimming took off 3 bases at V and 2 bases at J, with 14 bases between the two ends. The CDR3 sequence: CASSLSGVRAGNTIYF. As DNA, the CDR3 is TGTGCCAGCAGTTTGAGCGGGGTCCGGGCTGGAAACACCATATATTTT.

The CDR3 here is CASSTTLSNEQFF. In nucleotides, the CDR3 is TGTGCCAGTAGTACGACACTCAGTAATGAGCAGTTCTTC. This rearrangement joins TRBV19 to TRBJ2-1; no definite D call. The germline gives CDR1 LNHDA, CDR2 SQIVND (reference sequence). The CDR3 is made up of 13 amino acids. V shed 4 bases and J shed 7 bases, with 11 bases lying between them.

This chain links TRBV7-6 with TRBJ1-6, with no clear D. The CDR3 covers 14 residues. Germline V gene lookup returns CDR1 SGHVS and CDR2 FNYEAQ. Trimming removed 1 base from V and 6 bases from J, with 7 bases in between. In DNA form, the CDR3 reads TGTGCCAGCAGCTTAGGGACTGGTAATTCACCCCTCCACTTT. This gives the protein CASSLGTGNSPLHF.